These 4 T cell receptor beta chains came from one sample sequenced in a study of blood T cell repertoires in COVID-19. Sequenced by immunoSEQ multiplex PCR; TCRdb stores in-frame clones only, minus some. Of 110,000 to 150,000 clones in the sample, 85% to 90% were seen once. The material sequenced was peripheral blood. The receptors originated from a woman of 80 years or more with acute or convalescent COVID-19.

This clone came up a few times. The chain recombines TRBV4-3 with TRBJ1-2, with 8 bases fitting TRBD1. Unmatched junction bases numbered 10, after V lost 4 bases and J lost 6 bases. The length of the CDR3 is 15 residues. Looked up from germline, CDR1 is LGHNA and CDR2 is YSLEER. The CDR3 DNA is TGCGCCAGCAGCCTTAGGACAGGGCAGGGTGATGGCTACACCTTC. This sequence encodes CASSLRTGQGDGYTF.

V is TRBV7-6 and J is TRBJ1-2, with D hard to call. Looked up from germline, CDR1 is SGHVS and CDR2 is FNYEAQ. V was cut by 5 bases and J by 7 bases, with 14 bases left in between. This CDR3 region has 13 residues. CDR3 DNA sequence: TGTGCCAGCAGCCCCCGGGCGGGTACTGGCTACACCTTC. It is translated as CASSPRAGTGYTF.

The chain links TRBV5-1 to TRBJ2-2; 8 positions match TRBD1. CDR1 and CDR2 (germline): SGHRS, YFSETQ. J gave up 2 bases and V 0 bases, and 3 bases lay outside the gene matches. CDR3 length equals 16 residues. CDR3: CASSLVSGGNTGELFF. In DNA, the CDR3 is TGCGCCAGCAGCTTGGTGTCAGGGGGCAACACCGGGGAGCTGTTTTTT.

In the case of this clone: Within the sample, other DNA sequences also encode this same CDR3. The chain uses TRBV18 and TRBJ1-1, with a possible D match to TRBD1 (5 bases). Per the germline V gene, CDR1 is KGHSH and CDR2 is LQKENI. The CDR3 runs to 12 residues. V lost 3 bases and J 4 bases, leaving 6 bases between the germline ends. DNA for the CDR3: TGTGCCAGCTCACCGGGGCTCACTGAAGCTTTCTTT. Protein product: CASSPGLTEAFF. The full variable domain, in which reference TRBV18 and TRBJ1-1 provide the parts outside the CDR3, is NAGVMQNPRHLVRRRGQEARLRCSPMKGHSHVYWYRQLPEEGLKFMVYLQKENIIDESGMPKERFSAEFPKEGPSILRIQQVVRGDSAAYFCASSPGLTEAFFGQGTRLTVV.